The clone carrying this T cell receptor beta chain was seen ten or more times. These data come from a study of prognosis after radiotherapy for stage I lung cancer. The wider study: The study recorded squamous cell carcinoma in roughly 7 patients and adenocarcinoma in 11 to 13.

Germline loops: CDR1 SGHDT, CDR2 YYEEEE. The V segment lost 3 bases and the J segment 5 bases; nucleotides outside the gene matches: 7. The CDR3 totals 14 residues. TCR beta CDR3 was amplified from genomic DNA by two-round multiplex PCR. During first-round PCR, primers specific to each TRBV and TRBJ gene were used. In TCRdb, the multiplex PCR reads were re-called with MiXCR into one record per CDR3 protein. The sample consists of 20,000 to 25,000 distinct CDR3 sequences, about 40% of them appearing once. At both of two time points, 5 to 6.5 milliliters of peripheral blood were drawn. The V and J genes are TRBV5-6 and TRBJ2-5; 7 bases fit TRBD2. This sample comprised PBMCs, obtained before or after stereotactic body radiation therapy (not recorded which). The TCR originated in a donor over 45 with non-small cell lung cancer. This CDR3 is CASSWGAGWETQYF. The CDR3 coding sequence is TGTGCCAGCAGCTGGGGAGCGGGATGGGAGACCCAGTACTTC.